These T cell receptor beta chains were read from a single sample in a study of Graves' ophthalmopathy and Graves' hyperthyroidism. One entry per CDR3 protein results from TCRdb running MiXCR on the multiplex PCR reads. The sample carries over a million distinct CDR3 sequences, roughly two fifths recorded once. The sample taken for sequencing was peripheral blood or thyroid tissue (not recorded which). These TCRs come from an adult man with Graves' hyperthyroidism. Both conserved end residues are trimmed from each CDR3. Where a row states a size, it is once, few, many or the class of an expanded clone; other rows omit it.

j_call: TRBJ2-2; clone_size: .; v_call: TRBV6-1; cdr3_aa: ASSLVRTGGIARELF
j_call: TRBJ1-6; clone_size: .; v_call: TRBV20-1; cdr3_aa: SARHQGGPAPLH
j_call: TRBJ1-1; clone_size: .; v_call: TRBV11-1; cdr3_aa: ASSLGTSAF
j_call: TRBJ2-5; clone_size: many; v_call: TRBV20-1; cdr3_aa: SASIGQETQY
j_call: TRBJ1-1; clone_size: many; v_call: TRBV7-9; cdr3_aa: AGGRGNTEAF
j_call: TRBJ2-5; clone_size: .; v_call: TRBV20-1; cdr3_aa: SASFAGGQETQY
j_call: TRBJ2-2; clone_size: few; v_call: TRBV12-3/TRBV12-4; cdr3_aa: ASTKSENLNTGELF
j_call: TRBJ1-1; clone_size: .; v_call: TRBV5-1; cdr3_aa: ASSPPPPPPEAF
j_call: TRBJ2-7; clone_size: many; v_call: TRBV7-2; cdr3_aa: ASSLAWTGTVEQY
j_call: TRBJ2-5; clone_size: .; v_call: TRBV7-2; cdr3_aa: ASSAPKGVGETQY
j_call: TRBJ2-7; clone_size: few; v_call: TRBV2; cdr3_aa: ASRPGQGRQFSYEQY
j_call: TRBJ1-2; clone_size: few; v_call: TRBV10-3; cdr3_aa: AISVREGQYGYT
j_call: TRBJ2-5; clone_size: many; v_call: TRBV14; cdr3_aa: ASSRLTGGFMETQY
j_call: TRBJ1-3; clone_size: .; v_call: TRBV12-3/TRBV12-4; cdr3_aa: ASSPRDNSGNTIY
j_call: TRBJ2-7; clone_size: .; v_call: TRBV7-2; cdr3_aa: ARHRDRVYEQY
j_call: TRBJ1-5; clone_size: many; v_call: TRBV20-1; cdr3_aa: SAGGGLNQPQH
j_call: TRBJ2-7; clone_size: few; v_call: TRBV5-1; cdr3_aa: ASSLIPTSDYEQY
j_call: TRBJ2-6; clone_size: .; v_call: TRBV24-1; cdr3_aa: ATSAQGANVLT
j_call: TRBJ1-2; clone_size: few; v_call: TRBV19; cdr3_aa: ASSIKSRTANFYGYT
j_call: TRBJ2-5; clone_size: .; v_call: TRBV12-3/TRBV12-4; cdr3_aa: ASSPAEGSETQY
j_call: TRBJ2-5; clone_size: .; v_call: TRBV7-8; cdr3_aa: ASSPPGAGETQY
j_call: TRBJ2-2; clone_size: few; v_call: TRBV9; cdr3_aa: ASSPAGVVTGELF
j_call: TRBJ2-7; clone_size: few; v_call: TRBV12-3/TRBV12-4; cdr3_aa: ASSPGGRSYEQY
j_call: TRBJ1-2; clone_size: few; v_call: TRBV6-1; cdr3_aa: ASSDEGRGPNYGYT
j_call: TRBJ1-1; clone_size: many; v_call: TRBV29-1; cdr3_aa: SVRSQGAHTEAF